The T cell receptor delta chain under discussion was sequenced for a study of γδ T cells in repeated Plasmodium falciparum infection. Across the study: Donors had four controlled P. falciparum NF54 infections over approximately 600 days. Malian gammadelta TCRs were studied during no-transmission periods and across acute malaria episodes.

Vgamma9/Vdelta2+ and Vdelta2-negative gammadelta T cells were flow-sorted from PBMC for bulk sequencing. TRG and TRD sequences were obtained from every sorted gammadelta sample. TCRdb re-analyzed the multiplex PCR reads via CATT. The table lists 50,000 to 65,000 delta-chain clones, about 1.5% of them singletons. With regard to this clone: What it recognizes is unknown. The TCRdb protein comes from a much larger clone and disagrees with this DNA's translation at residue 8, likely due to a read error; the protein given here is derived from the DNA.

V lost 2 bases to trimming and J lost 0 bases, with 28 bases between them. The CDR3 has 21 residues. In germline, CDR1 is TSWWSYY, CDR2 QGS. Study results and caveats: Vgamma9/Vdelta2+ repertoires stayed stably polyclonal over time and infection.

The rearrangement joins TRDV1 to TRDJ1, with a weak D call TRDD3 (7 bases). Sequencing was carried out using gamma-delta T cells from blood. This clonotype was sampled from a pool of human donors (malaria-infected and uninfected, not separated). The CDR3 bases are TGTGCTCTTGGGGAATCACGCCTCCTACGGCTGGGGGTTTCTCACACCGATAAACTCATCTTT. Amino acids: CALGESRLLRLGVSHTDKLIF.